This T cell receptor beta chain was identified during a study of Graves' ophthalmopathy and Graves' hyperthyroidism. Overall study findings and caveats: Clonotypes were expanded in thyroid at above 0.001 frequency, and most also appeared in blood.

This clonotype was detected many times. Antigen unknown. Certain patients, namely those with other autoimmune diseases, uncontrolled infections, pregnancy or lactation, were excluded. RNA served as the template for amplifying TCR beta CDR3 regions. Following a first-round RT-PCR that used HTBI primers, a second-round multiplex PCR was carried out. Each CDR3 protein gets one entry after TCRdb re-called the multiplex PCR reads with MiXCR. The sample yields hundreds of thousands of distinct CDR3 sequences, roughly 14% seen once. The CDR3 totals 14 residues. Trimming took off 0 bases at V and 10 bases at J, with 15 bases between the two ends. Germline assignment: CDR1 SGHAT and CDR2 FQNNGV.

Sequenced: blood. The receptor comes from a woman aged 30 to 39 with Graves' ophthalmopathy. This chain links TRBV11-2 with TRBJ1-1; weak D call: TRBD1 (6 bases). CDR3 nucleotide sequence: TGTGCCAGCAGCTTAGATGGGTCGGGGGCTGGAGCTTTCTTT. It yields the protein CASSLDGSGAGAFF.